This T cell receptor beta chain was recorded in a study of neoadjuvant anti-PD-1 for oral cavity cancer (TCRdb year 2021). As for the study more broadly: Three to four biweekly doses of nivolumab at 3 mg/kg were mostly administered to patients before curative-intent surgical resection. For patients who did not progress, a fourth nivolumab dose was given around day 43, followed by definitive surgical resection on days 50-56. Under RECIST 1.1, a patient counted as a responder if showing complete response, partial response or stable disease, and as a non-responder if showing progression. There were 12 patients in the parent correlative cohort, and the response rate was 33%. General study outcomes and caveats: Higher pretreatment blood Treg/Th17 ratios correlated with higher pretreatment blood TCRbeta clonality and lower post-treatment tumor TCRbeta clonality. After neoadjuvant nivolumab, non-responders showed significantly higher T cell clonality (Gini index) in PBMCs than responders did. Only a few patients per response group were included in the TCR analyses, and the authors called for validation in larger cohorts.

V is shortened by 6 bases, J by 4 bases, and the region joining them spans 20 bases. The germline V gene supplies CDR1 SGHTA and CDR2 FQGNSA. From the cysteine up to the phenylalanine, the CDR3 has a length of 16 residues. Only CDR3 DNA remains: 48 bases, in frame from the first base. Worth noting for this clone: The target of this receptor is not known. No much larger clone exists at a distance of one base, and base qualities are not known.

The time point label for this specimen denotes: before neoadjuvant nivolumab. Patients had been newly diagnosed with stage II-IVA oral cavity squamous cell carcinoma, and no prior systemic or radiation treatment had been given to the patients. The cohort consisted of patients with HPV-negative, locally advanced oral cavity squamous cell carcinoma. Peripheral blood mononuclear cells were analyzed directly, without maintenance or expansion in culture. The samples were obtained from a longitudinal correlative study of a single-arm phase II trial testing neoadjuvant nivolumab in oral cavity squamous cell carcinoma. Genomic DNA-based TCRbeta sequencing was performed on subject-matched pre- and post-treatment PBMCs and tumors from three responders and three non-responders. Peripheral blood mononuclear cells were collected before nivolumab treatment and again after treatment, at the time of surgery. The Maxwell RSC DNA from Cells kit was used to extract genomic DNA from PBMCs.

For deep sequencing, PBMC libraries mostly used approximately 500 ng of input genomic DNA, with six replicates for each sample. Following the manufacturer's instructions, the team built TCRbeta libraries using the immunoSEQ hsTCRbeta kit. Sequencing of the completed libraries took place using an Illumina NovaSeq 6000 S4 flow cell after they had been pooled to roughly 3.2 nM. Regarding the original processing steps: The immunoSEQ Analyzer was used for raw data preprocessing and quality control. The analysis was limited to productive rearrangements, and each clonotype was defined by a unique CDR3 amino acid sequence. Repertoire clonality was estimated as the Gini-Simpson index, which was computed with the R package tcR. Student's t test was used to compare Gini indices, while Pearson correlation assessed associations with tumor size change. The immuneACCESS repertoire file appears here via TCRdb, limited to in-frame rearrangements. These files lack a portion of the clones; in checked studies, under half of the deficit traces to unresolved V genes, and the cause of the others is not known. V, J and clone size reflect that table, while D and trimming were determined from the DNA. Here the sample has roughly 14,000 clones; about 65% occur a single time. Together, the top ten hold 2.4% of the sample.

The chain joins TRBV7-2 to TRBJ2-3; matching of 7 bases hints at TRBD2 as the D gene. The source material was PBMCs, sampled before nivolumab (anti-PD-1) treatment. The receptor was isolated from a person aged 35-79 years with oral cavity squamous cell carcinoma. The CDR3 reads as follows: CASSFFGLGQPDTQYF. The DNA is TGTGCCAGCAGTTTCTTCGGACTAGGACAGCCAGATACGCAGTATTTT.